Presented here are 7 T cell receptor beta chains from one specimen sequenced in a study of CD4+ T cells in melanoma. Only in-frame clones appear in the TCRdb table, and some are missing; sequencing was by immunoSEQ multiplex PCR. The sample has 120,000 to 150,000 clones; nearly 95% are singletons. The receptors were sampled from a human donor with melanoma.

The rearrangement uses TRBV29-1 and TRBJ2-5; TRBD2 matches at 8 bases. Germline V gene data show CDR1 as SQVTM and CDR2 as ANQGSEA. Trimming removed 4 bases from V and 10 bases from J; junction bases left unmatched: 17. The CDR3 runs 15 residues. Here the CDR3 reads CSVALAAFGSGGQYF. CDR3 coding DNA: TGCAGCGTTGCCCTAGCGGCTTTTGGAAGCGGGGGCCAGTACTTC.

V usage is TRBV19 and J usage is TRBJ1-1; 10 nucleotides line up with TRBD1. Germline lookup yields CDR1 LNHDA and CDR2 SQIVND (reference sequence). The V gene end was trimmed by 4 bases and the J gene end by 2 bases; junction bases not matched to a gene: 7. CDR3 length equals 16 residues. The CDR3 loop reads CASSTNRDRGNTEAFF. As DNA, the CDR3 is TGTGCCAGTAGTACAAACCGGGACAGGGGAAACACTGAAGCTTTCTTT.

CDR3 sequence reads: CASSSSVGNTIYF. The CDR3 DNA sequence: TGCGCCAGCAGCTCCTCGGTTGGAAACACCATATATTTT. The chain employs TRBV10-1 and TRBJ1-3; no firm D call. Per germline, CDR1 WNHNN and CDR2 SYGVQD (reference sequence). The CDR3 runs to 13 residues. The germline V and J ends were trimmed by 6 bases and 3 bases, with 9 bases remaining between them.

The chain has TRBV5-6 and TRBJ2-3; weak D call: TRBD1 (5 bases). Germline lookup yields CDR1 SGHDT and CDR2 YYEEEE. V lost 2 bases, J lost 3 bases, and 22 bases lay in between. The CDR3 is 18 residues long. CDR3 region: CASSFRVSSRSRTDTQYF. For the CDR3, the DNA is TGTGCCAGCAGCTTCAGGGTTTCTTCGCGGTCCCGGACAGATACGCAGTATTTT.

V is TRBV6-5 and J is TRBJ1-2, with D uncertain. Germline V lookup: CDR1 MNHEY, CDR2 SVGAGI. The CDR3 runs to 11 residues. Trimming left V 6 bases short and J 3 bases short, with 5 bases between. CDR3 nucleotides: TGTGCCAGCAGCTCCCACTATGGCTACACCTTC. Amino acids: CASSSHYGYTF.

V is TRBV5-1 and J is TRBJ1-3; D is unresolved. Per the germline V gene, CDR1 is SGHRS and CDR2 is YFSETQ. Between the trimmed V and J ends, which lost 0 bases and 8 bases, there was a span of 12 bases. The CDR3 loop spans 14 amino acids. CDR3 protein: CASSLGRQSDTIYF. The DNA of the CDR3 is TGCGCCAGCAGCTTGGGCCGACAATCCGACACCATATATTTT.

This clone was counted a single time. The chain uses TRBV6-1 and TRBJ1-2, with D tentatively TRBD1 (6 bases). CDR3 size: 14 residues. The V and J ends lost 6 bases and 8 bases respectively, with 19 bases between them. The germline CDR1 and CDR2 sequences are MNHNS and SASEGT. The CDR3 nucleotides read TGTGCCAGCAGCCCAGAACAGGGCCCCTACGGCTACACCTTC. This gives the protein CASSPEQGPYGYTF.